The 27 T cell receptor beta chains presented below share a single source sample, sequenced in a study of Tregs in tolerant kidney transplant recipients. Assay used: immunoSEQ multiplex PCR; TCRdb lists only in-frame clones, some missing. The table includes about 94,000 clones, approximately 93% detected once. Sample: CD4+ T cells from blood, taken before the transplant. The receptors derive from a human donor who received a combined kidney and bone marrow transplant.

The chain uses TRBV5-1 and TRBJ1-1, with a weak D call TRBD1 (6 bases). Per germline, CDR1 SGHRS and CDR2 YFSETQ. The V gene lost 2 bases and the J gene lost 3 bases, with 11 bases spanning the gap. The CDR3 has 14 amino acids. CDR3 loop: CASSFSTGYTEAFF. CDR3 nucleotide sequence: TGCGCCAGCAGCTTCAGTACAGGGTACACTGAAGCTTTCTTT.

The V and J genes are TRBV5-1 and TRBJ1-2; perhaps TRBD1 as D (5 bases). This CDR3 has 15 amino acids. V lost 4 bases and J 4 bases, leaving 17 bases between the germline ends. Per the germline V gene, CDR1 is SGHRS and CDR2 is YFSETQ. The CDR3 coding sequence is TGCGCCAGCAGCGGGGGGGAGATCCGGGGCTATGGCTACACCTTC. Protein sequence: CASSGGEIRGYGYTF.

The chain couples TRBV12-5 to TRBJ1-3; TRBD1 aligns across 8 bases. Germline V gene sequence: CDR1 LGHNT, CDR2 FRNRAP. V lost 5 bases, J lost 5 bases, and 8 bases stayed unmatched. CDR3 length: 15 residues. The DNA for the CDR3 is TGTGCTAGTGGTCCGGGGACAGGACAACGAAACACCATATATTTT. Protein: CASGPGTGQRNTIYF.

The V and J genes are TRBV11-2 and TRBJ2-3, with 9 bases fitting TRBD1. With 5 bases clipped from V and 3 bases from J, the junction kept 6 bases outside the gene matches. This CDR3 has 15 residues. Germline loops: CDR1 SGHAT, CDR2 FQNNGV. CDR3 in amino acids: CASSPWDRETDTQYF. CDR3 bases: TGTGCCAGCAGCCCCTGGGACAGGGAGACAGATACGCAGTATTTT.

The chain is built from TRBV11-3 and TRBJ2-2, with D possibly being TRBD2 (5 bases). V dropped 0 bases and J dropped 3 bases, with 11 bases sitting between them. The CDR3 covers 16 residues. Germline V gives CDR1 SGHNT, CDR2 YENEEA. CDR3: CASSLEAAVDTGELFF. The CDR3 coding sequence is TGTGCCAGCAGCTTAGAAGCGGCGGTAGACACCGGGGAGCTGTTTTTT.

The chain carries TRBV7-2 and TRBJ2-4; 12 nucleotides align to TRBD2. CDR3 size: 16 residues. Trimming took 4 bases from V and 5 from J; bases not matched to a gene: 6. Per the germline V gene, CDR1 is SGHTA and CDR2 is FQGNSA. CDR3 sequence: CASSSSSGGGQNIQYF. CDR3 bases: TGTGCCAGCAGCTCCTCTAGCGGGGGGGGGCAAAACATTCAGTACTTC.

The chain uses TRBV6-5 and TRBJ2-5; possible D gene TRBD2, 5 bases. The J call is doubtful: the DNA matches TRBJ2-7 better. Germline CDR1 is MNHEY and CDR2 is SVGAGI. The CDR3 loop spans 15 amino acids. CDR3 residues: CASSYSDKGGYEQYF. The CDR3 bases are TGTGCCAGCAGTTACTCTGACAAGGGCGGGTACGAGCAGTACTTC.

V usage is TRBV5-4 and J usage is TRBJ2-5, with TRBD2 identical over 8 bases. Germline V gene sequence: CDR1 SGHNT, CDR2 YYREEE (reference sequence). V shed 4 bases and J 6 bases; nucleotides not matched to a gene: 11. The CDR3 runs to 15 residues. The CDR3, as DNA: TGTGCCAGCAGCCGCGCGGGGGGTCTCTCGCAGACCCAGTACTTC. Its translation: CASSRAGGLSQTQYF.

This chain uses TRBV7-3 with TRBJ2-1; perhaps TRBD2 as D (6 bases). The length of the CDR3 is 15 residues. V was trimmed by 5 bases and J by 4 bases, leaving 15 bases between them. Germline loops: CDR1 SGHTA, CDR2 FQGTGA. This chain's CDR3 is CASSLVSGPYNEQFF. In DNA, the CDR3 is TGTGCCAGCAGCCTCGTTAGCGGACCTTACAATGAGCAGTTCTTC.

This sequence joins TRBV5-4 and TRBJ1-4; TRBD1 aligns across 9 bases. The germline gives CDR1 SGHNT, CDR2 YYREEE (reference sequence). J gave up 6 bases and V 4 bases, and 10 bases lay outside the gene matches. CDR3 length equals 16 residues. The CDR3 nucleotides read TGTGCCAGCAGCAGGGGGACAGGGAGTACTCATGAAAAACTGTTTTTT. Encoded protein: CASSRGTGSTHEKLFF.

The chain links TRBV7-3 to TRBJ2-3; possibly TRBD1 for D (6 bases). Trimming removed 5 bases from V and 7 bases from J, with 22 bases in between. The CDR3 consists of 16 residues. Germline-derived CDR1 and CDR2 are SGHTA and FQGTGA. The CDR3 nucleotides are TGTGCCAGCAGCGGTCAGGGGACACCGCGCCTTTATACGCAGTATTTT. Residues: CASSGQGTPRLYTQYF.

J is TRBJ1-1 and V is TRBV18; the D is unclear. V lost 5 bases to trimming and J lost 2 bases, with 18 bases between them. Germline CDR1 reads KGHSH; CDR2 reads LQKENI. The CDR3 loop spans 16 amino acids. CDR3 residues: CASSAFVAEANTEAFF. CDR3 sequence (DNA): TGTGCCAGCTCAGCCTTTGTTGCGGAAGCCAACACTGAAGCTTTCTTT.

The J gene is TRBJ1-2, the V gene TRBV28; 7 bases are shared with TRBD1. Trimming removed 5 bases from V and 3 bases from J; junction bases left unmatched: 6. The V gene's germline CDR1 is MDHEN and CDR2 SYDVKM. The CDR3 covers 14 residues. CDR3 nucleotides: TGTGCCAGCAGTATAGACAGGGCCCACTATGGCTACACCTTC. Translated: CASSIDRAHYGYTF.

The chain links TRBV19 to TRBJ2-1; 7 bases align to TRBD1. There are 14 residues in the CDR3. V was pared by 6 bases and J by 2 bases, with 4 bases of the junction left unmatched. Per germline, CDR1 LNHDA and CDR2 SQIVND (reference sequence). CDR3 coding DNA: TGTGCCAGTAGGACAGGGCCCACCTACAATGAGCAGTTCTTC. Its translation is CASRTGPTYNEQFF.

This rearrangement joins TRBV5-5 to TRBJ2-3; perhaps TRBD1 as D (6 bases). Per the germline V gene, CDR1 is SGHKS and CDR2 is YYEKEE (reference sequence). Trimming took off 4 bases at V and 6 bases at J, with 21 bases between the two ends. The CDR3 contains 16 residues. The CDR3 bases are TGTGCCAGCAGCCTAAGGGTTCCTCAGGGGCGTGATACGCAGTATTTT. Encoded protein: CASSLRVPQGRDTQYF.

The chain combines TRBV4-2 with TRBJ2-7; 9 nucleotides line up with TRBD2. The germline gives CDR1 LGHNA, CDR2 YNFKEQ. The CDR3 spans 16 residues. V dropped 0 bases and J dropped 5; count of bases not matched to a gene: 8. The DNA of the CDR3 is TGTGCCAGCAGCCAAGAACCCGCGGGAGGGGCCGACGAGCAGTACTTC. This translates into CASSQEPAGGADEQYF.

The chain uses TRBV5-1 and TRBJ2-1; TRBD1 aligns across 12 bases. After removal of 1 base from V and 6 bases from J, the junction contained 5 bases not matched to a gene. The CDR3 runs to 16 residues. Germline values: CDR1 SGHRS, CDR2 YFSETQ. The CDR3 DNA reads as TGCGCCAGCAGCTTGCTTGGGACAGGGGGCCCCAATGAGCAGTTCTTC. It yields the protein CASSLLGTGGPNEQFF.

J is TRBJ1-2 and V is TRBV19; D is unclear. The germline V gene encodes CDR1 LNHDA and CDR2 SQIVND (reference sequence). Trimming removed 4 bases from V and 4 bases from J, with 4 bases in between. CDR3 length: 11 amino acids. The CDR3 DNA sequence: TGTGCCAGTAGTACCAGCTATGGCTACACCTTC. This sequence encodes CASSTSYGYTF.

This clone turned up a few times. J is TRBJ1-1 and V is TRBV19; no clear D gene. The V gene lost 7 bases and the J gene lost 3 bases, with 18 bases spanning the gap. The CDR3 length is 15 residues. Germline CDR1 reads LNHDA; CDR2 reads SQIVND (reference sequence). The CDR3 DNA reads TGTGCCAGTACCCTTACCGGGAGGTATGACACTGAAGCTTTCTTT. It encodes CASTLTGRYDTEAFF.

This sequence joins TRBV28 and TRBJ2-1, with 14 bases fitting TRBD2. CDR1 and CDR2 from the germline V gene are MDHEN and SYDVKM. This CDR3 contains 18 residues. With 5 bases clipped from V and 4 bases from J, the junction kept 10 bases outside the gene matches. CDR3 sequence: CASSPGTSGGRAYNEQFF. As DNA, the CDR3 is TGTGCCAGCAGTCCAGGGACTAGCGGGGGTAGGGCTTACAATGAGCAGTTCTTC.

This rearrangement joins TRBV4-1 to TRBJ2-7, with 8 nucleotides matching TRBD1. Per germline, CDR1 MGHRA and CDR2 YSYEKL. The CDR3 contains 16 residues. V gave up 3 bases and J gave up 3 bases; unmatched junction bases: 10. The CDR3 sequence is CASSHIRDRMDYEQYF. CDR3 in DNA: TGCGCCAGCAGCCACATCCGGGACAGGATGGACTACGAGCAGTACTTC.

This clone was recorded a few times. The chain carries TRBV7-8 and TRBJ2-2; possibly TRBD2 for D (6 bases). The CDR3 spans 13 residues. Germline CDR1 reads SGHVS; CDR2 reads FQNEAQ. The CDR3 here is CVTSKENTGELFF. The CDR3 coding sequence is TGTGTCACTAGCAAGGAAAATACCGGGGAGCTGTTTTTT. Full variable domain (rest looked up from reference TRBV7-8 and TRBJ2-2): GAGVSQSPRYKVAKRGQDVALRCDPISGHVSLFWYQQALGQGPEFLTYFQNEAQLDKSGLPSDRFFAERPEGSVSTLKIQRTQQEDSAVYLCVTSKENTGELFFGEGSRLTVL.

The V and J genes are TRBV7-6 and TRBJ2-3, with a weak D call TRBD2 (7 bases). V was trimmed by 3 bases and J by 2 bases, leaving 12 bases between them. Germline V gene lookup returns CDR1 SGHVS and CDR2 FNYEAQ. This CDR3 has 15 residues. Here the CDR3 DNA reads TGTGCCAGCAGCTTGAGAGGGGGGGTCACAGATACGCAGTATTTT. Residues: CASSLRGGVTDTQYF.

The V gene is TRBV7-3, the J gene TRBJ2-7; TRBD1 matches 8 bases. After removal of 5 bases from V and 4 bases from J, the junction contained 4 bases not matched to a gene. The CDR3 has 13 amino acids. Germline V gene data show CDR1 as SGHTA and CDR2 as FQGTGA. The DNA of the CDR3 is TGTGCCAGCAGCAGGACAGGGAGGTACGAGCAGTACTTC. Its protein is CASSRTGRYEQYF.

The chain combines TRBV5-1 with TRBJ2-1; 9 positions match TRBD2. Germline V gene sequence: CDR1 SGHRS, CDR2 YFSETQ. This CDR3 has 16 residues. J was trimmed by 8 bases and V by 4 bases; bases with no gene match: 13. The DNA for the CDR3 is TGCGCCAGCAGCACCCGGCAGGAAGCGGGGGGCTATGAGCAGTTCTTC. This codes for CASSTRQEAGGYEQFF.

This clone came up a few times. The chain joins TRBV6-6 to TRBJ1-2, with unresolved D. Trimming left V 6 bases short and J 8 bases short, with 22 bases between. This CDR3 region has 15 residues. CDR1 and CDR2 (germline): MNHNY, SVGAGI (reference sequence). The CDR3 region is CASSVAVETPMGYTF. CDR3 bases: TGTGCCAGCAGCGTAGCAGTTGAGACTCCTATGGGCTACACCTTC.

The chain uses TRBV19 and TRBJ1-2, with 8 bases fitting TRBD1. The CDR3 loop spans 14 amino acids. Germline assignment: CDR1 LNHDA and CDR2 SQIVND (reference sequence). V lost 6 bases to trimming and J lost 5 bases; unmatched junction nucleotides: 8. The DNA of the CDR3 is TGTGCCAGTAGGACGCCAGGACAGGGATATGGCTACACCTTC. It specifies CASRTPGQGYGYTF.